The clone carrying this TCR beta chain was seen once. Its antigen is unknown. These data come from a study of cytomegalovirus exposure and HLA in healthy donors. Study observations and caveats: Most TCR sequences were rare, but some public TCRs occurred in many donors. V- and J-gene trimming of TCR beta was linked (in a later analysis) to a missense DCLRE1C variant. In a later analysis, CMV-associated beta chains were mostly HLA-associated, it appeared. The authors excluded some V segments, including TRBV6-2 and TRBV6-3, as indistinguishable.

Use of 60 Vbeta and 13 Jbeta primers characterized the PCR. Profiled with immunoSEQ multiplex PCR; TCRdb holds only in-frame clones, not every one. The sample holds 200,000 or so clones, approximately 85% seen once. Germline V lookup: CDR1 SGHNT, CDR2 YYREEE (reference sequence). This CDR3 contains 16 residues. V gave up 1 base and J gave up 2 bases, with 12 bases separating them. This chain uses TRBV5-4 with TRBJ2-2; D remains ambiguous. The receptor was derived from a woman in her 50s in good health and CMV-seropositive. The sample consisted of PBMCs. In DNA, the CDR3 is TGTGCCAGCAGCTTGAGGTCAGGCGTTAACACCGGGGAGCTGTTTTTT. Its protein product is CASSLRSGVNTGELFF.